This is a list of T cell receptor beta chains from one sample in a study of human T cells and chemical hapten exposure. MiXCR was run by TCRdb on the RACE reads, yielding one entry per CDR3 protein. The sample gives over 55,000 distinct CDR3 sequences, around 12% of which show up once; 2% to 3% is in the top ten. Sequencing used whole blood, obtained in connection with sensitization to the hapten diphenylcyclopropenone (DPC). The source of these receptors is a man aged 30-40 years with alopecia areata. Some clones in this sample may be carry-over from other donors' samples. The CDR3 runs from the conserved cysteine through the conserved F or W. Each record gives: CDR3 protein, CDR3 DNA, D gene, V gene, clone size, J gene. The D gene is left open where the match is weak. The size field is filled for only some rows; it gives once, few, many or a size class.

CDR3aa: CSARGTGALTYEQYF; CDR3nt: TGCAGTGCTAGGGGCACTGGAGCTCTGACCTACGAGCAGTACTTC; d_gene: NA; v_gene: TRBV20-1; abundance: many; j_gene: TRBJ2-7
CDR3aa: CASSSQGARGKTQYF; CDR3nt: TGTGCCAGCAGCTCGCAGGGGGCAAGAGGAAAGACCCAGTACTTC; d_gene: TRBD1; v_gene: TRBV7-2; abundance: many; j_gene: TRBJ2-5
CDR3aa: CASSFPGRSISFMNTEAFF; CDR3nt: TGTGCCAGCAGTTTTCCGGGACGGTCGATTAGTTTCATGAACACTGAAGCTTTCTTT; d_gene: NA; v_gene: TRBV27; abundance: many; j_gene: TRBJ1-1
CDR3aa: CASSYSESSGNTIYF; CDR3nt: TGTGCCAGCAGTTACTCGGAGAGCTCTGGAAACACCATATATTTT; d_gene: NA; v_gene: TRBV6-2/TRBV6-3; abundance: few; j_gene: TRBJ1-3
CDR3aa: CASSQPDRAGSPLHF; CDR3nt: TGTGCCAGCAGCCAACCGGACAGGGCCGGGTCACCCCTCCACTTT; d_gene: TRBD1; v_gene: TRBV3-1; abundance: NA; j_gene: TRBJ1-6
CDR3aa: CASSQTGGTEAFF; CDR3nt: TGTGCCAGCAGCCAGACGGGGGGCACTGAAGCTTTCTTT; d_gene: NA; v_gene: TRBV7-9; abundance: many; j_gene: TRBJ1-1
CDR3aa: CSASDRGNEQYF; CDR3nt: TGCAGTGCTTCGGACAGGGGCAACGAGCAGTACTTC; d_gene: TRBD1; v_gene: TRBV20-1; abundance: many; j_gene: TRBJ2-7
CDR3aa: CASSTGAGQPQHF; CDR3nt: TGTGCCAGCAGTACCGGGGCAGGGCAGCCCCAGCATTTT; d_gene: NA; v_gene: TRBV27; abundance: few; j_gene: TRBJ1-5
CDR3aa: CASDETGGGTEAFF; CDR3nt: TGCGCCAGCGACGAGACAGGGGGAGGAACTGAAGCTTTCTTT; d_gene: TRBD1; v_gene: TRBV5-1; abundance: few; j_gene: TRBJ1-1
CDR3aa: CASSYSRFGEAFF; CDR3nt: TGTGCCAGCAGTTACTCACGGTTCGGTGAAGCTTTCTTT; d_gene: NA; v_gene: TRBV6-6; abundance: many; j_gene: TRBJ1-1
CDR3aa: CASSSEGQGKYF; CDR3nt: TGTGCCAGCAGCTCAGAAGGACAGGGGAAGTATTTT; d_gene: TRBD1; v_gene: TRBV7-9; abundance: NA; j_gene: TRBJ2-3
CDR3aa: CASSGTGGVQPQHF; CDR3nt: TGTGCCAGCAGCGGGACAGGGGGCGTTCAGCCCCAGCATTTT; d_gene: TRBD1; v_gene: TRBV2; abundance: many; j_gene: TRBJ1-5
CDR3aa: CASSPFPGTGNEQYF; CDR3nt: TGTGCCAGCAGCCCTTTTCCCGGGACAGGGAACGAGCAGTACTTC; d_gene: TRBD1; v_gene: TRBV3-1; abundance: NA; j_gene: TRBJ2-7
CDR3aa: CASSYDRDELNTEAFF; CDR3nt: TGTGCCAGCAGCTACGACAGGGATGAGTTGAACACTGAAGCTTTCTTT; d_gene: TRBD1; v_gene: TRBV7-6; abundance: many; j_gene: TRBJ1-1
CDR3aa: CASMDFSYEQYF; CDR3nt: TGTGCCAGCATGGACTTCTCCTACGAGCAGTACTTC; d_gene: NA; v_gene: TRBV28; abundance: NA; j_gene: TRBJ2-7
CDR3aa: CASSLDRRYGDTQYF; CDR3nt: TGTGCCAGCAGCTTGGATCGGCGCTATGGGGATACGCAGTATTTT; d_gene: NA; v_gene: TRBV5-5; abundance: NA; j_gene: TRBJ2-3
CDR3aa: CASSRPRGRGDNEQFF; CDR3nt: TGTGCCAGCAGTCGGCCGAGGGGAAGGGGAGACAATGAGCAGTTCTTC; d_gene: NA; v_gene: TRBV4-2; abundance: many; j_gene: TRBJ2-1
CDR3aa: CASSDRTEYYGYTF; CDR3nt: TGTGCCAGCAGTGATAGGACGGAGTACTATGGCTACACCTTC; d_gene: NA; v_gene: TRBV25-1; abundance: few; j_gene: TRBJ1-2
CDR3aa: CSVRTDYSYEQYF; CDR3nt: TGCAGCGTACGGACCGACTACTCCTACGAGCAGTACTTC; d_gene: NA; v_gene: TRBV29-1; abundance: NA; j_gene: TRBJ2-7
CDR3aa: CSARDRGLYGYTF; CDR3nt: TGCAGTGCTAGAGACAGGGGGTTATATGGCTACACCTTC; d_gene: TRBD1; v_gene: TRBV20-1; abundance: many; j_gene: TRBJ1-2
CDR3aa: CASSYFRGYYTF; CDR3nt: TGTGCCAGCAGTTACTTCAGGGGATACTACACCTTC; d_gene: NA; v_gene: TRBV28; abundance: many; j_gene: TRBJ1-2
CDR3aa: CASSPQGQGLADTQYF; CDR3nt: TGTGCCAGCAGCCCCCAAGGACAGGGCCTCGCAGATACGCAGTATTTT; d_gene: TRBD1; v_gene: TRBV7-9; abundance: NA; j_gene: TRBJ2-3
CDR3aa: CSARPGTGGPETQYF; CDR3nt: TGCAGTGCTAGACCCGGGACAGGGGGCCCAGAGACCCAGTACTTC; d_gene: TRBD1; v_gene: TRBV20-1; abundance: many; j_gene: TRBJ2-5
CDR3aa: CASSGRTAGGYTF; CDR3nt: TGTGCCAGCAGCGGGAGGACGGCGGGCGGCTACACCTTC; d_gene: NA; v_gene: TRBV7-9; abundance: few; j_gene: TRBJ1-2
CDR3aa: CASSLVVPTQETQYF; CDR3nt: TGCGCCAGCAGCTTGGTTGTCCCTACCCAAGAGACCCAGTACTTC; d_gene: NA; v_gene: TRBV5-1; abundance: few; j_gene: TRBJ2-5
CDR3aa: CASSWRLAGGLDTGELFF; CDR3nt: TGTGCCAGCAGCTGGCGACTAGCGGGGGGGCTGGACACCGGGGAGCTGTTTTTT; d_gene: TRBD2; v_gene: TRBV11-2; abundance: many; j_gene: TRBJ2-2
CDR3aa: CASKLRGPGRNTEAFF; CDR3nt: TGTGCCAGCAAGCTCAGGGGCCCTGGGCGAAACACTGAAGCTTTCTTT; d_gene: NA; v_gene: TRBV6-1; abundance: NA; j_gene: TRBJ1-1
CDR3aa: CASSLVLAGRDTEAFF; CDR3nt: TGTGCCAGCAGCTTGGTTTTGGCGGGGAGGGACACTGAAGCTTTCTTT; d_gene: NA; v_gene: TRBV5-5; abundance: few; j_gene: TRBJ1-1
CDR3aa: CSVGGHTDTQYF; CDR3nt: TGCAGCGTTGGCGGCCACACAGATACGCAGTATTTT; d_gene: NA; v_gene: TRBV29-1; abundance: many; j_gene: TRBJ2-3
CDR3aa: CASSPGTGMNTEAFF; CDR3nt: TGTGCCAGCTCACCAGGGACGGGAATGAACACTGAAGCTTTCTTT; d_gene: NA; v_gene: TRBV18; abundance: NA; j_gene: TRBJ1-1